This paragraph reports one T cell receptor beta chain. Authors' processing steps: Amplification of reference gene primers provided the estimated nucleated cell counts. The repertoire was sequenced with immunoSEQ multiplex PCR; TCRdb's copy has only in-frame clones and lacks some. That table furnishes V, J and clone size, whereas the DNA furnished D and trimming. The table includes 150,000 to 200,000 clones, around 90% detected once. The V gene lost 5 bases and the J gene lost 0 bases, with 14 bases spanning the gap. CDR1 is SGHAT, CDR2 FQNNGV, per germline. CDR3 length equals 15 residues. This entry belongs to a study of blood T cell repertoires in COVID-19. Turning to the study itself: Both acute and convalescent COVID-19 samples were obtained from the United States, Italy and Spain. From T cells, B-cell-depleted T cells, or PBMCs came the material, which was cDNA or gDNA.

Sequenced material: peripheral blood. This chain joins TRBV11-2 and TRBJ2-7; D not certain. The origin of this receptor is a human donor in a cohort sampled during active COVID-19. The CDR3 region has the DNA TGTGCCAGCAGCCTAAGTTTTTTAGACTCCTACGAGCAGTACTTC. As protein: CASSLSFLDSYEQYF.